The sample holds a few counts of the clone carrying this TCR beta chain. Its matching antigen is unknown. This record belongs to a study of T-cell memory formation after mild COVID-19. General study results and limits: Confirmation of SARS-CoV-2 specificity was lacking for second-wave clones peaking day 37.

Trimming pared 3 bases from V and 1 base from J, leaving 8 bases between. The CDR3 extends over 14 amino acids. Looked up from germline, CDR1 is SGDLS and CDR2 is YYNGEE. TCRdb re-analysed the 5' RACE reads in MiXCR, keeping a single row per CDR3 protein. The table lists about 430,000 distinct CDR3 sequences, 15% to 20% of them singletons, with about 22% in the top ten. Material for sequencing was PBMCs or a T cell subset sorted from them (not recorded which). The chain employs TRBV9 and TRBJ2-4; D is unclear. The TCR was taken from a man aged 18 to 29 who had mild COVID-19 (a few samples of this study predate the infection). Cell type and time point are not known. This chain's CDR3 is CASSGGVAKNIQYF. The CDR3 DNA follows: TGTGCCAGCAGCGGGGGTGTTGCCAAAAACATTCAGTACTTC.